The T cell receptor beta chain under discussion was sequenced for a study of CD4 and CD8 cells across lung adenocarcinoma regions. Comments on this clonotype: One end of the junction varies from germline; a read error may be responsible.

TCRdb itself ran the PCR reads through MiXCR, one entry per CDR3 protein. The sample has tens of thousands of distinct CDR3 sequences, about 50% seen once. Samples came from patients with localized non-small cell lung adenocarcinoma. The source material was CD8+ T cells from the center of a lung tumor. This receptor was identified in a female donor with lung adenocarcinoma. The CD4 and CD8 labels of this study may be unreliable.

The CDR3 bases are TGCGCCAGCAGTCCAGGGTGGGGGCACACAAACATGCAGTACTTT. As protein: CASSPGWGHTNMQYF. The chain joins TRBV10-1 to TRBJ2-3, with D perhaps matching TRBD1 (6 bases). The length of the CDR3 is 15 residues. Germline V lookup: CDR1 WNHNN, CDR2 SYGVQD (reference sequence).